This passage covers 9 T cell receptor beta chains from one sample sequenced in a study of blood T cell repertoires in COVID-19. Profiling relied on immunoSEQ multiplex PCR, and the TCRdb table lists in-frame clones only, not all of them. Of about 210,000 clones in the sample, around 86% were seen once. The sequencing sample was made of peripheral blood. These receptors were taken from a man in his 60s with acute or convalescent COVID-19.

This clone was detected only once. V and J are TRBV4-1 and TRBJ1-2, with TRBD1 as a possible D gene (6 bases). Germline assignment: CDR1 MGHRA and CDR2 YSYEKL. Trimming took off 0 bases at V and 7 bases at J, with 9 bases between the two ends. CDR3 size: 13 residues. The CDR3 DNA follows: TGCGCCAGCAGCCAAGAGGGGGCGGGTGGCTACACCTTC. Protein sequence: CASSQEGAGGYTF.

The V gene is TRBV6-5, the J gene TRBJ2-3, with TRBD1 matching over 7 bases. This CDR3 contains 15 residues. J was trimmed by 0 bases and V by 7 bases; bases with no gene match: 7. Germline V gene data show CDR1 as MNHEY and CDR2 as SVGAGI. DNA of the CDR3: TGTGCCAGCACCCTTGACAGGGTGAGCACAGATACGCAGTATTTT. Protein sequence: CASTLDRVSTDTQYF.

The rearrangement uses TRBV28 and TRBJ1-5; D gene unclear. Trimming removed 3 bases from V and 7 bases from J, with 4 bases in between. The CDR3 extends over 11 amino acids. Looked up from germline, CDR1 is MDHEN and CDR2 is SYDVKM. The CDR3 region has the DNA TGTGCCAGCAGTTTTAAACAGCCCCAGCATTTT. Its protein is CASSFKQPQHF.

CDR3 loop: CASSFKAGGPLTPQHF. As DNA, the CDR3 is TGTGCCAGCAGTTTTAAGGCAGGGGGACCATTAACGCCCCAGCATTTT. This chain connects TRBV27 to TRBJ1-5; the match to TRBD1 covers 7 bases. The CDR3 is 16 residues long. The V segment lost 3 bases and the J segment 9 bases; nucleotides outside the gene matches: 14. From germline, CDR1 is MNHEY and CDR2 SMNVEV (reference sequence).

The rearrangement joins TRBV5-1 to TRBJ2-3; 10 positions agree with TRBD2. CDR1 and CDR2 (germline): SGHRS, YFSETQ. The CDR3 is made up of 19 amino acids. V lost 4 bases to trimming and J lost 1 base; unmatched junction nucleotides: 15. CDR3: CASSPLGLAGAPRTDTQYF. The CDR3 nucleotides are TGCGCCAGCAGCCCCCTAGGGCTAGCGGGGGCCCCACGCACAGATACGCAGTATTTT. Variable domain in full (rest from reference TRBV5-1 and TRBJ2-3): KAGVTQTPRYLIKTRGQQVTLSCSPISGHRSVSWYQQTPGQGLQFLFEYFSETQRNKGNFPGRFSGRQFSNSRSEMNVSTLELGDSALYLCASSPLGLAGAPRTDTQYFGPGTRLTVL.

The rearrangement joins TRBV2 to TRBJ1-2, with a possible D match to TRBD1 (6 bases). CDR3 length: 15 residues. Germline V gene sequence: CDR1 SNHLY, CDR2 FYNNEI. Trimming left V 2 bases short and J 2 bases short, with 12 bases between. Here the CDR3 reads CASSELRTANYGYTF. In DNA form, the CDR3 reads TGTGCCAGCAGTGAATTGAGGACAGCGAACTATGGCTACACCTTC.

This chain links TRBV7-9 with TRBJ1-4; 8 bases match TRBD1. V was clipped by 1 base and J by 3 bases; unmatched bases: 4. The V gene's germline CDR1 is SEHNR and CDR2 FQNEAQ (reference sequence). There are 16 residues in the CDR3. DNA for the CDR3: TGTGCCAGCAGCTTAGGACAGGGGCTATCTAATGAAAAACTGTTTTTT. Translating gives CASSLGQGLSNEKLFF.

The rearrangement links TRBV19 to TRBJ2-3, with 7 bases lining up with TRBD1. V lost 11 bases and J lost 4; bases outside the gene matches: 12. Looked up from germline, CDR1 is LNHDA and CDR2 is SQIVND (reference sequence). This CDR3 is built from 14 residues. Here the CDR3 reads CAETTGDAADTQYF. Here the CDR3 DNA reads TGTGCCGAAACAACAGGGGACGCGGCAGATACGCAGTATTTT.

This chain uses TRBV27 with TRBJ1-5; TRBD1 might be the D (5 bases). Between the trimmed V and J ends, which lost 1 base and 1 base, there was a span of 14 bases. The CDR3 extends over 17 amino acids. The germline gives CDR1 MNHEY, CDR2 SMNVEV (reference sequence). As DNA, the CDR3 is TGTGCCAGCAGTTTATTGGGGGTCGGGAGAAGCAATCAGCCCCAGCATTTT. This translates into CASSLLGVGRSNQPQHF.